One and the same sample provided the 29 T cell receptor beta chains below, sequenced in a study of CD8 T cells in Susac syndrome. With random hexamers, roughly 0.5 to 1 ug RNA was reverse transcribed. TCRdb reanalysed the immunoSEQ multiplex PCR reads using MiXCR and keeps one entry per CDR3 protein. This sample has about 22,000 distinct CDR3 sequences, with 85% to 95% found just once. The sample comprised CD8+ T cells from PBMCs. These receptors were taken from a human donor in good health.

In DNA, the CDR3 is TGTGCCAGCAGTTACCAAGGATCCTACGAGCAGTACTTC. It encodes CASSYQGSYEQYF. V is TRBV6-6 and J is TRBJ2-7; D gene uncertain. CDR3 length: 13 residues. Germline CDR1 MNHNY, CDR2 SVGAGI (reference sequence). Trimming took off 2 bases at V and 1 base at J, with 6 bases between the two ends.

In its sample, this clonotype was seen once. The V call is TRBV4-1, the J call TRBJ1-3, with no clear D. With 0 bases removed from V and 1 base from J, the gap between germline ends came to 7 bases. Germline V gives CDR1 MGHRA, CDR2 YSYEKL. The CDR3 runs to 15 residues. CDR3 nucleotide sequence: TGCGCCAGCAGCCAAGAGAGGTTTTCTGGAAACACCATATATTTT. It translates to CASSQERFSGNTIYF.

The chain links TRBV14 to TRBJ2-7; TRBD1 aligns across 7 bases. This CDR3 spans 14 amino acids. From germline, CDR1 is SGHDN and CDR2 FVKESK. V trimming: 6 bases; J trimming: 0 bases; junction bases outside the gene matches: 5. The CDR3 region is CASSQNRGSYEQYF. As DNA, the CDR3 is TGTGCCAGCAGTCAGAACAGGGGCTCCTACGAGCAGTACTTC.

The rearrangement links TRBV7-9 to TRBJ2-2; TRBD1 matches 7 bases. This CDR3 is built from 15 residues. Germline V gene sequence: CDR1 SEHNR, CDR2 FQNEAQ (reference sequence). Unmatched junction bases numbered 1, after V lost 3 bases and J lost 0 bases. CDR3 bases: TGTGCCAGCAGCTTGACAGGGCCGAACACCGGGGAGCTGTTTTTT. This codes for CASSLTGPNTGELFF.

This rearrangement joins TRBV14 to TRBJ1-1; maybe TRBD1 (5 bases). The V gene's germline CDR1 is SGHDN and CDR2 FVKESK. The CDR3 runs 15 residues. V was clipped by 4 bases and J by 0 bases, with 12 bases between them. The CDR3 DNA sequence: TGTGCCAGCAGCCGTCCGAGGGACGTGAACACTGAAGCTTTCTTT. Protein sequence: CASSRPRDVNTEAFF.

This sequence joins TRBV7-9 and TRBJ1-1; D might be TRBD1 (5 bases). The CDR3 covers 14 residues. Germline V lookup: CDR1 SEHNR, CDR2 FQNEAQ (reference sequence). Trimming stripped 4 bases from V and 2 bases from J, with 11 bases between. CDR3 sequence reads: CASSSGLHNTEAFF. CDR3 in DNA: TGTGCCAGCAGCTCGGGACTTCACAACACTGAAGCTTTCTTT.

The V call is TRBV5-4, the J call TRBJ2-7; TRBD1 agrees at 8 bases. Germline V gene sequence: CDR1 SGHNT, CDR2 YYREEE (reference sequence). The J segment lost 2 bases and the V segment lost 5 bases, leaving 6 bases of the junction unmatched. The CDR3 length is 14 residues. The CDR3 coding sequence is TGTGCCAGCAGGCCGCCGGGACAGGCCTACGAGCAGTACTTC. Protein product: CASRPPGQAYEQYF.

CDR3 protein: CASSPRLREMQAEQFF. The CDR3 nucleotides are TGTGCCAGCAGCCCCCGGTTGAGGGAAATGCAGGCTGAGCAGTTCTTC. J is TRBJ2-1 and V is TRBV11-2; maybe TRBD2 (5 bases). The CDR3 runs 16 residues. The V end lost 5 bases, the J end lost 9 bases, and 23 bases lay between the germline ends. CDR1 and CDR2 from the germline V gene are SGHAT and FQNNGV.

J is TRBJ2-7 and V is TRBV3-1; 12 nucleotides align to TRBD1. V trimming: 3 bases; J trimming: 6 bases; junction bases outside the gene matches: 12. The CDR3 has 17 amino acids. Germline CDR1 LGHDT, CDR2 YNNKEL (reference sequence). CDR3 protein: CASSQTPWDRGLGEQYF. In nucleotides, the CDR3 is TGTGCCAGCAGCCAGACACCCTGGGACAGGGGGCTCGGCGAGCAGTACTTC.

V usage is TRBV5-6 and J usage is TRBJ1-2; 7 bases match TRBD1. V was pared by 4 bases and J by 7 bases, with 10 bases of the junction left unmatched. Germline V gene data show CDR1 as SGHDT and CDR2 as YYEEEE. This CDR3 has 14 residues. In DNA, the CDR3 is TGTGCCAGCAGCCTGCGGACAGGACGTTCTGGCTACACCTTC. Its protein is CASSLRTGRSGYTF.

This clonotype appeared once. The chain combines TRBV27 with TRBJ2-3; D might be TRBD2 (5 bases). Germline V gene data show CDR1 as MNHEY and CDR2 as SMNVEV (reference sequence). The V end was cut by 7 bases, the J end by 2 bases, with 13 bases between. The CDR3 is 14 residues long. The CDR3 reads CASTTGGATDTQYF. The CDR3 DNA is TGTGCCAGCACCACCGGAGGCGCCACAGATACGCAGTATTTT.

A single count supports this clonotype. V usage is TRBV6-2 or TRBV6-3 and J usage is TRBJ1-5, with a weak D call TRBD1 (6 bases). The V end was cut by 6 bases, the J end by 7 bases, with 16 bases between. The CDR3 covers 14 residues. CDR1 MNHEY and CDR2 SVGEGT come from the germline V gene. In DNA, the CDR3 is TGTGCCAGCAGCCCTAACAGGGTCGGCCAGCCCCAGCATTTT. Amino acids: CASSPNRVGQPQHF.

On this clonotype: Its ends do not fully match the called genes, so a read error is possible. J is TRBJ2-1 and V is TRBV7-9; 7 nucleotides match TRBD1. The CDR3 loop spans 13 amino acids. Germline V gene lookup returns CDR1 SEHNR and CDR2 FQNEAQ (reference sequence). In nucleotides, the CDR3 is TGTGCCAGCAGCTTAGCTCATGAGGGGGCCCATCTGTTC. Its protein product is CASSLAHEGAHLF.

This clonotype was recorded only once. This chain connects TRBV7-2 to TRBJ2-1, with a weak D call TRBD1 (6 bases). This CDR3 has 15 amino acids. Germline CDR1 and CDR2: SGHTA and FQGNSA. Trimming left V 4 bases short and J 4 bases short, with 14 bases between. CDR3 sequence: CASSYRDNLYNEQFF. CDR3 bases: TGTGCCAGCAGCTACCGGGACAACCTTTACAATGAGCAGTTCTTC.

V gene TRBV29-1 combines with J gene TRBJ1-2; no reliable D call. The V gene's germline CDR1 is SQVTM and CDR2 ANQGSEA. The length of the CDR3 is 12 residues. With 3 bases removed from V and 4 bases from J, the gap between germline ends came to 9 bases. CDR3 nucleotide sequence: TGCAGCGTTGAGCCCGGTTCCTATGGCTACACCTTC. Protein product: CSVEPGSYGYTF.

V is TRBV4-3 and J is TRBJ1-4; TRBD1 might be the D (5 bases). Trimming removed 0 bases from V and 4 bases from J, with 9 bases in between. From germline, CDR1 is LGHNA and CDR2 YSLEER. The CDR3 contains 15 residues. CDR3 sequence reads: CASSQDRDGNEKLFF. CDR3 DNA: TGCGCCAGCAGCCAAGACCGGGACGGTAATGAAAAACTGTTTTTT.

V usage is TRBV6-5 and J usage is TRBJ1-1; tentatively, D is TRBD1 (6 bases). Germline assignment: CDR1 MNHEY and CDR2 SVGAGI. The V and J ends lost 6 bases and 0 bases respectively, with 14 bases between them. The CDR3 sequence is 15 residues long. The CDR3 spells CASRDPGQLNTEAFF. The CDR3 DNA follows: TGTGCCAGCAGAGATCCGGGACAACTGAACACTGAAGCTTTCTTT.

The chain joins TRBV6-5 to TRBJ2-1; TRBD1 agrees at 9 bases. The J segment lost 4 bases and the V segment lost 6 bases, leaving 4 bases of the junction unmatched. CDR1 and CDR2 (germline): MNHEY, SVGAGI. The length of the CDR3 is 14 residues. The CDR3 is CASRVQGAYNEQFF. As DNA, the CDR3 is TGTGCCAGCAGGGTACAGGGGGCTTACAATGAGCAGTTCTTC.

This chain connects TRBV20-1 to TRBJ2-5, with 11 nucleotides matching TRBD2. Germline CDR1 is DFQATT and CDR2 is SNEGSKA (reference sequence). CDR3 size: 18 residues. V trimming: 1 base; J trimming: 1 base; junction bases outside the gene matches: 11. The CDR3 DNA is TGCAGTGCTAGAGCCTTGCTAGCGGGGGGCCATCTCCAAGAGACCCAGTACTTC. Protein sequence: CSARALLAGGHLQETQYF.

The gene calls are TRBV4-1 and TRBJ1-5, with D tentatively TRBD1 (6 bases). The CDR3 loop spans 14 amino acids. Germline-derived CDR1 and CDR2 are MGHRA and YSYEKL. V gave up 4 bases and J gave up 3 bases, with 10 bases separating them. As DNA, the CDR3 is TGCGCCAGCAGCCCCCGGGACAACAATCAGCCCCAGCATTTT. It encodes CASSPRDNNQPQHF.

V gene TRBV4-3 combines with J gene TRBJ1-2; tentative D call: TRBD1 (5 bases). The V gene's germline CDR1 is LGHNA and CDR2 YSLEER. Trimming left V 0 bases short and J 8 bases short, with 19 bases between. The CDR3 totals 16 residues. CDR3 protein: CASSQDKGIQALGYTF. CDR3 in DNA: TGCGCCAGCAGCCAAGATAAGGGGATACAAGCTTTGGGCTACACCTTC.

This CDR3 reads CASSPRTRAGETQYF. The CDR3 nucleotides are TGTGCCAGCAGCCCCCGGACTCGGGCTGGGGAGACCCAGTACTTC. The chain joins TRBV9 to TRBJ2-5, with D possibly TRBD2 on 5 matching bases. Germline assignment: CDR1 SGDLS and CDR2 YYNGEE. Trimming cost V 4 bases and J 5 bases, with 18 bases left between them. The CDR3 runs to 15 residues.

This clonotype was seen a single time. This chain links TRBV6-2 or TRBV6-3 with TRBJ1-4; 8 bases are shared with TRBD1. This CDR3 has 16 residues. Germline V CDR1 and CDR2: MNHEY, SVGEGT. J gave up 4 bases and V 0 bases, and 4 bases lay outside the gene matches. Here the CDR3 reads CASSYSRGLDNEKLFF. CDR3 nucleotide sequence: TGTGCCAGCAGTTACTCCAGGGGGCTTGATAATGAAAAACTGTTTTTT.

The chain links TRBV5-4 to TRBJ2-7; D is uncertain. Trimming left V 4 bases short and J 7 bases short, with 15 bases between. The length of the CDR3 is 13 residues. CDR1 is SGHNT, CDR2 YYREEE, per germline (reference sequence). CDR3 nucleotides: TGTGCCAGCAGCATTGACTCCTCTTGGGAGCAGTACTTC. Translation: CASSIDSSWEQYF.

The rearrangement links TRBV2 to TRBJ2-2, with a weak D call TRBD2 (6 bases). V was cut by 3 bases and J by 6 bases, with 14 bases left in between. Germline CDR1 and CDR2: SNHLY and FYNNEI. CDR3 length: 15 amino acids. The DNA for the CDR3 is TGTGCCAGCAGTGATGGCGGGGTAGCCCCCGGGGAGCTGTTTTTT. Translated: CASSDGGVAPGELFF.

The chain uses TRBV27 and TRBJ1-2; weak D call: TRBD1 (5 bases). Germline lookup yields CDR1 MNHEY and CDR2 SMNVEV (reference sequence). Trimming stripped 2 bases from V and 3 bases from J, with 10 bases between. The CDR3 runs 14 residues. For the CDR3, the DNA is TGTGCCAGCAGTTTAATAGGGGCATACTATGGCTACACCTTC. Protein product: CASSLIGAYYGYTF.

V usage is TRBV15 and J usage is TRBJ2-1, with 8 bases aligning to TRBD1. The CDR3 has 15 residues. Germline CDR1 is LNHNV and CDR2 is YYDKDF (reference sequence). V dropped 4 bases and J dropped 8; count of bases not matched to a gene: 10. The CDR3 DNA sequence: TGTGCCACCAGCACACGGACAGGGAGACTCTATGAGCAGTTCTTC. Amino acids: CATSTRTGRLYEQFF.

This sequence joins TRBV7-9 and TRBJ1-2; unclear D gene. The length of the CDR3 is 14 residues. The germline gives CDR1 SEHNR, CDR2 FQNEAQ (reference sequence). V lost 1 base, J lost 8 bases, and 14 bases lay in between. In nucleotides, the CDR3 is TGTGCCAGCAGCTTAGGCGGGAAGAAGGAGGGCTACACCTTC. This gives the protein CASSLGGKKEGYTF.

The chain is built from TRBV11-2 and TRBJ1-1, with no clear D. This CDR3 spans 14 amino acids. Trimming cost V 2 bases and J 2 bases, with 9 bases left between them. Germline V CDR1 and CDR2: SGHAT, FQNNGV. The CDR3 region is CASSLTMGNTEAFF. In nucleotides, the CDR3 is TGTGCCAGCAGCTTAACGATGGGCAACACTGAAGCTTTCTTT.